This T cell receptor beta chain was identified in a study of radiation and T cells in renal cell carcinoma. Findings of the study overall: Without pretreatment biopsies, baseline tumor clonotype presence was undetermined.

This clone is a singleton in its sample. Its target is not known. This CDR3 is 12 amino acids long. Looked up from germline, CDR1 is SNHLY and CDR2 is FYNNEI. V was clipped by 6 bases and J by 7 bases, with 10 bases between them. TCRdb's copy holds only in-frame clones and misses some; the assay was immunoSEQ multiplex PCR. The table includes about 43,000 clones, roughly 80% detected once. Time point noted: blood 4 weeks post-SBRT, at nephrectomy. Documented treatment: 15 Gy SBRT to primary tumor, nephrectomy 4 weeks later. Nephrectomy followed 15 Gy stereotactic body radiation by 4 weeks. Radiation-treated patients gave blood at baseline, week 2 and week 4.

The starting material was blood, obtained from a patient whose treatment included radiotherapy and nephrectomy. The V and J genes are TRBV2 and TRBJ1-5, with a tentative D call TRBD1 (5 bases). The sequence came from a woman aged 70-85 years with renal cell carcinoma. CDR3 in amino acids: CASSGDYQPQHF. CDR3 bases: TGTGCCAGCAGCGGGGACTACCAGCCCCAGCATTTT.